One sample yielded the 14 T cell receptor beta chains listed below, sequenced in a study of blood T cell repertoires in COVID-19. TCRdb keeps only in-frame clones here, not all; method: immunoSEQ multiplex PCR. The data contain more than 200,000 clones, 88% of them singletons. The sample consisted of peripheral blood. The receptors were sampled from a woman in her twenties or thirties with COVID-19, enrolled during active disease.

V is TRBV7-9 and J is TRBJ2-3; the D is unclear. CDR3 size: 11 residues. The germline CDR1 and CDR2 sequences are SEHNR and FQNEAQ (reference sequence). V was shortened by 5 bases and J by 3 bases, with 3 bases between the two germline ends. CDR3 sequence (DNA): TGTGCCAGCAGCCGTACAGATACGCAGTATTTT. It translates to CASSRTDTQYF.

This clone came up once. This sequence joins TRBV15 and TRBJ1-1; D is undetermined. The ends were cut back, 0 bases at V and 4 bases at J, with 18 bases in the middle. In germline, CDR1 is LNHNV, CDR2 YYDKDF (reference sequence). The CDR3 spans 17 residues. CDR3 protein: CATSRDITYPSATEAFF. CDR3 in DNA: TGTGCCACCAGCAGAGATATTACCTACCCCTCCGCCACTGAAGCTTTCTTT. Filled out from reference TRBV15 and TRBJ1-1, the complete variable domain reads DAMVIQNPRYQVTQFGKPVTLSCSQTLNHNVMYWYQQKSSQAPKLLFHYYDKDFNNEADTPDNFQSRRPNTSFCFLDIRSPGLGDTAMYLCATSRDITYPSATEAFFGQGTRLTVV.

The V and J genes are TRBV7-8 and TRBJ1-5; the match to TRBD1 covers 10 bases. The CDR3 spans 18 residues. Unmatched junction bases numbered 13, after V lost 3 bases and J lost 5 bases. Germline loops: CDR1 SGHVS, CDR2 FQNEAQ. The CDR3, as DNA: TGTGCCAGCAGCTTCTCTGCGGGACAGGGGAAGATGCATCAGCCCCAGCATTTT. This gives the protein CASSFSAGQGKMHQPQHF. Looking up the rest from reference TRBV7-8 and TRBJ1-5 gives the full variable domain: GAGVSQSPRYKVAKRGQDVALRCDPISGHVSLFWYQQALGQGPEFLTYFQNEAQLDKSGLPSDRFFAERPEGSVSTLKIQRTQQEDSAVYLCASSFSAGQGKMHQPQHFGDGTRLSIL.

This clone was seen only once. This chain connects TRBV2 to TRBJ2-1, with 14 bases that match TRBD2. Germline V gene data show CDR1 as SNHLY and CDR2 as FYNNEI. The CDR3 is 15 residues long. Trimming took 6 bases from V and 6 from J; bases not matched to a gene: 4. CDR3 sequence: CASSAGTSGSNEQFF. CDR3 DNA sequence: TGTGCCAGCAGCGCCGGGACTAGCGGGAGCAATGAGCAGTTCTTC.

This clone occurred a few times. The chain employs TRBV2 and TRBJ2-1; perhaps TRBD2 as D (5 bases). Germline lookup yields CDR1 SNHLY and CDR2 FYNNEI. The CDR3 length is 15 residues. The ends were cut back, 5 bases at V and 9 bases at J, with 20 bases in the middle. The CDR3 coding sequence is TGTGCCAGCAGTCTAACAAGAGGAGGAGCCATTGAGCAGTTCTTC. Protein sequence: CASSLTRGGAIEQFF.

The chain couples TRBV13 to TRBJ1-5; D remains ambiguous. CDR1 PRHDT and CDR2 FYEKMQ come from the germline V gene (reference sequence). This CDR3 region has 14 residues. Trimming cost V 8 bases and J 2 bases, with 13 bases left between them. DNA for the CDR3: TGTGCCAGCCGGGATTCTAGGGGCAATCAGCCCCAGCATTTT. It translates to CASRDSRGNQPQHF.

The V and J genes are TRBV7-6 and TRBJ2-2, with D possibly TRBD1 on 6 matching bases. Trimming took off 5 bases at V and 4 bases at J, with 17 bases between the two ends. The CDR3 sequence is 16 residues long. Looked up from germline, CDR1 is SGHVS and CDR2 is FNYEAQ. In nucleotides, the CDR3 is TGTGCCAGCAGCCCCCGGACAGCCCTGGGCACCGGGGAGCTGTTTTTT. This translates into CASSPRTALGTGELFF.

CDR3 DNA sequence: TGTGCCAGCTCACCAGGGGAGTTCACAGATACGCAGTATTTT. Amino acids: CASSPGEFTDTQYF. The rearrangement joins TRBV18 to TRBJ2-3; weak D call: TRBD2 (5 bases). V dropped 2 bases and J dropped 2 bases, with 8 bases sitting between them. CDR3 size: 14 residues. The germline V gene has CDR1 KGHSH and CDR2 LQKENI.

A remark on this clone: The sample contains more than one DNA sequence encoding this CDR3. The chain combines TRBV9 with TRBJ2-2, with TRBD1 identical over 7 bases. The V gene's germline CDR1 is SGDLS and CDR2 YYNGEE. The CDR3 covers 15 residues. Unmatched junction bases numbered 2, after V lost 3 bases and J lost 0 bases. The CDR3: CASSAGTANTGELFF. CDR3 coding DNA: TGTGCCAGCAGCGCCGGGACAGCGAACACCGGGGAGCTGTTTTTT.

CDR3 DNA: TGCGCCAGCAGCCTCCGACCCCCAGGAGGGGACTCCTACGAGCAGTACTTC. Protein: CASSLRPPGGDSYEQYF. The chain employs TRBV4-1 and TRBJ2-7; D possibly corresponds to TRBD2 (6 bases). Trimming removed 4 bases from V and 0 bases from J, with 19 bases in between. The CDR3 is made up of 17 amino acids. Germline V gene data show CDR1 as MGHRA and CDR2 as YSYEKL.

This chain links TRBV12-5 with TRBJ1-2; no clear D gene. The CDR3 totals 14 residues. Trimming pared 4 bases from V and 7 bases from J, leaving 16 bases between. Germline values: CDR1 LGHNT, CDR2 FRNRAP. The CDR3 DNA is TGTGCTAGTGGTTCCCGGACTGATTTGGGTGGCTACACCTTC. Protein sequence: CASGSRTDLGGYTF.

The chain couples TRBV19 to TRBJ2-3, with D perhaps matching TRBD2 (6 bases). Germline V gene sequence: CDR1 LNHDA, CDR2 SQIVND (reference sequence). V lost 10 bases and J lost 2, with 19 bases in between. This CDR3 has 15 residues. This CDR3 is CATGDRGSDTDTQYF. For the CDR3, the DNA is TGTGCCACGGGGGACCGCGGCTCCGACACAGATACGCAGTATTTT.

The chain joins TRBV5-1 to TRBJ1-3, with D uncertain. The CDR3 contains 13 residues. V was trimmed by 4 bases and J by 0 bases, leaving 5 bases between them. Germline V CDR1 and CDR2: SGHRS, YFSETQ. Here the CDR3 reads CASSPSSGNTIYF. The CDR3, as DNA: TGCGCCAGCAGCCCCAGCTCTGGAAACACCATATATTTT.

This sequence joins TRBV7-9 and TRBJ2-1; D gene ambiguous. Per the germline V gene, CDR1 is SEHNR and CDR2 is FQNEAQ (reference sequence). The CDR3 covers 14 residues. V shed 1 base and J shed 9 bases, with 13 bases lying between them. This CDR3 is CASSLETEVGEQFF. In DNA, the CDR3 is TGTGCCAGCAGCTTAGAGACTGAGGTCGGTGAGCAGTTCTTC.